Presented here are 18 T cell receptor beta chains from one specimen sequenced in a study of regulatory T cells in long-lasting Graves disease. Arm-PCR of CDR3 regions and iRepertoire HTBI primers were used to build TCR beta libraries. One entry per CDR3 protein results from TCRdb running MiXCR on the multiplex PCR reads. Here the sample spans a few hundred thousand distinct CDR3 sequences, under 25% being singletons. Time point here: persistent/refractory GD, antithyroid drugs over 5 years with positive TRAb. PBMC-extracted RNA yielded the TCR library. This sample comprised peripheral blood mononuclear cells (PBMCs), obtained when the disease was refractory, from a patient treated with antithyroid drugs. The receptor source for this set is a female donor with Graves disease.

This clonotype was detected many times. The J gene is TRBJ2-5, the V gene TRBV20-1; D possibly corresponds to TRBD1 (5 bases). The germline V and J ends were trimmed by 4 bases and 0 bases, with 18 bases remaining between them. Germline V gene lookup returns CDR1 DFQATT and CDR2 SNEGSKA (reference sequence). The CDR3 is 16 amino acids. The CDR3 protein is CSAKGVLGRHQETQYF. The CDR3 nucleotides read TGCAGTGCTAAAGGGGTCCTAGGCAGACACCAAGAGACCCAGTACTTC.

The rearrangement uses TRBV7-9 and TRBJ2-7; no firm D call. This CDR3 region has 13 residues. Germline lookup yields CDR1 SEHNR and CDR2 FQNEAQ (reference sequence). Trimming left V 5 bases short and J 1 base short, with 9 bases between. This CDR3 is CASSAATSYEQYF. The CDR3 DNA reads as TGTGCCAGCAGCGCGGCTACGTCCTACGAGCAGTACTTC.

This clonotype was picked up a small number of times. The rearrangement links TRBV28 to TRBJ1-1, with unresolved D. The CDR3 has 14 residues. CDR1 is MDHEN and CDR2 is SYDVKM in the germline V gene. With 3 bases removed from V and 0 bases from J, the gap between germline ends came to 8 bases. CDR3 nucleotide sequence: TGTGCCAGCAGTTTGGGCATGATGAACACTGAAGCTTTCTTT. It translates to CASSLGMMNTEAFF.

This clonotype was detected a few times. CDR3 nucleotides: TGTGCCAGCAGCCCCATCGGATCCGGGACAGGGGATACTGAAGCTTTCTTT. It translates to CASSPIGSGTGDTEAFF. The chain couples TRBV7-8 to TRBJ1-1; the match to TRBD1 covers 10 bases. The CDR3 totals 17 residues. J gave up 5 bases and V 5 bases, and 14 bases lay outside the gene matches. Germline lookup yields CDR1 SGHVS and CDR2 FQNEAQ.

There are a few counts of this clonotype. This chain joins TRBV13 and TRBJ2-4; 8 bases line up with TRBD1. CDR3 length equals 16 residues. In germline, CDR1 is PRHDT, CDR2 FYEKMQ (reference sequence). V dropped 5 bases and J dropped 6; count of bases not matched to a gene: 12. The CDR3 region has the DNA TGTGCCAGCAGCCGCCGACAGGGGAGTTTTGTAAACATTCAGTACTTC. It is translated as CASSRRQGSFVNIQYF.

The rearrangement uses TRBV18 and TRBJ2-7, with 8 bases identical to TRBD1. CDR1 KGHSH and CDR2 LQKENI come from the germline V gene. V dropped 8 bases and J dropped 3; count of bases not matched to a gene: 3. The CDR3 totals 12 residues. CDR3 amino acids: CASTQGVYEQYF. The CDR3 DNA follows: TGTGCCAGCACACAGGGGGTCTACGAGCAGTACTTC.

The chain carries TRBV27 and TRBJ2-5; 8 nucleotides align to TRBD1. The CDR3 contains 14 residues. Trimming at V came to 4 bases and at J to 4 bases, leaving 5 bases not matched to a gene. CDR1 is MNHEY and CDR2 is SMNVEV in the germline V gene (reference sequence). CDR3 sequence (DNA): TGTGCCAGCAGTTCCCAGGACAGGGTAGAGACCCAGTACTTC. This encodes CASSSQDRVETQYF.

This clonotype was counted at least ten times. The chain joins TRBV7-9 to TRBJ1-5; tentative D call: TRBD1 (6 bases). V was trimmed by 6 bases and J by 6 bases, leaving 12 bases between them. The CDR3 is 13 residues long. Germline CDR1 reads SEHNR; CDR2 reads FQNEAQ (reference sequence). The CDR3 region is CASSRQDGQPQHF. The CDR3 DNA follows: TGTGCCAGCAGTCGACAGGACGGTCAGCCCCAGCATTTT.

Concerning this clonotype itself: One junction end disagrees with the germline gene, perhaps due to a read error. The chain combines TRBV19 with TRBJ2-7; weak D call: TRBD2 (6 bases). CDR3 size: 13 residues. The germline gives CDR1 LNHDA, CDR2 SQIVND (reference sequence). The CDR3 loop is CASGGRGFGEQCF. CDR3 DNA sequence: TGTGCCAGCGGAGGACGGGGGTTTGGCGAGCAGTGCTTC.

The chain joins TRBV7-9 to TRBJ2-2; D remains unclear. Germline values: CDR1 SEHNR, CDR2 FQNEAQ (reference sequence). V dropped 3 bases and J dropped 8 bases, with 4 bases sitting between them. The CDR3 contains 11 residues. CDR3 residues: CASSFWGELFF. As DNA, the CDR3 is TGTGCCAGCAGCTTCTGGGGGGAGCTGTTTTTT.

This clonotype was seen more than once but under ten times. The chain carries TRBV20-1 and TRBJ2-2; the D gene is possibly TRBD2 (5 bases). Germline values: CDR1 DFQATT, CDR2 SNEGSKA (reference sequence). The V and J ends lost 2 bases and 1 base respectively, with 11 bases between them. The CDR3 extends over 15 amino acids. This chain's CDR3 is CSARTGNGNTGELFF. The CDR3 nucleotides are TGCAGTGCTAGAACGGGGAACGGGAACACCGGGGAGCTGTTTTTT.

This sequence joins TRBV5-6 and TRBJ1-3; D is possibly TRBD1 (5 bases). Trimming cost V 2 bases and J 6 bases, with 12 bases left between them. The CDR3 loop spans 14 amino acids. Germline CDR1 reads SGHDT; CDR2 reads YYEEEE. CDR3 region: CASSFSGNKNTIYF. CDR3 in DNA: TGTGCCAGCAGCTTTTCAGGGAACAAAAACACCATATATTTT.

The chain is built from TRBV7-2 and TRBJ1-4; 7 nucleotides line up with TRBD1. Looked up from germline, CDR1 is SGHTA and CDR2 is FQGNSA. With 4 bases clipped from V and 7 bases from J, the junction kept 12 bases outside the gene matches. The CDR3 runs to 16 residues. CDR3 nucleotide sequence: TGTGCCAGCAGCTCTCCTCACACGACAGGGCTTGAAAAACTGTTTTTT. Protein: CASSSPHTTGLEKLFF.

The chain links TRBV12-5 to TRBJ2-7; 7 bases are shared with TRBD2. V lost 3 bases, J lost 6 bases, and 5 bases stayed unmatched. Per the germline V gene, CDR1 is LGHNT and CDR2 is FRNRAP. The CDR3 totals 13 residues. The CDR3 region is CASGLSPSGEQYF. The DNA for the CDR3 is TGTGCTAGTGGTTTATCTCCTAGCGGCGAGCAGTACTTC.

In this sample, this clonotype turned up many times. V usage is TRBV28 and J usage is TRBJ2-5; D is unclear. The V gene's germline CDR1 is MDHEN and CDR2 SYDVKM. CDR3 length: 11 residues. Deletions cut 7 bases from V and 0 bases from J, with 3 bases between. In nucleotides, the CDR3 is TGTGCCAGCACCAACCAAGAGACCCAGTACTTC. Its protein is CASTNQETQYF.

This chain connects TRBV7-9 to TRBJ2-5; TRBD1 matches at 8 bases. Germline loops: CDR1 SEHNR, CDR2 FQNEAQ (reference sequence). The CDR3 has 17 amino acids. V was pared by 1 base and J by 2 bases, with 9 bases of the junction left unmatched. CDR3 bases: TGTGCCAGCAGCTTAGGGAGATGGACAGGGAGGCAAGAGACCCAGTACTTC. This encodes CASSLGRWTGRQETQYF.

This clonotype has a count of ten or more. The J gene is TRBJ2-7, the V gene TRBV10-3; 9 bases fit TRBD2. V dropped 3 bases and J dropped 2; count of bases not matched to a gene: 5. This CDR3 comprises 15 residues. Germline CDR1 ENHRY, CDR2 SYGVKD. CDR3 DNA sequence: TGTGCCATCAGTGATTTGGGCGGGAGGGCCTACGAGCAGTACTTC. It codes for CAISDLGGRAYEQYF.

This chain joins TRBV6-5 and TRBJ1-5, with 9 bases aligning to TRBD1. The CDR3 loop spans 15 amino acids. The germline V gene has CDR1 MNHEY and CDR2 SVGAGI. After removal of 4 bases from V and 3 bases from J, the junction contained 4 bases not matched to a gene. The CDR3 region has the DNA TGTGCCAGCAGTTTAGGGACAGGGCCCAATCAGCCCCAGCATTTT. Its translation: CASSLGTGPNQPQHF.